These 20 T cell receptor beta chains originate from one sample sequenced in a study of shared clonotypes between healthy human individuals. This table comes from immunoSEQ multiplex PCR, and its TCRdb copy is limited to in-frame clones, with some not included. The data show some 2 million clones, with 85% to 95% seen just once and more than 0.1% held by the top ten. The specimen was naive CD4+ T cells sorted from blood. Subset described: CD45RA+ positively selected. All receptors derive from a man aged 18-30 years in good health.

V usage is TRBV9 and J usage is TRBJ2-7; 7 nucleotides agree with TRBD2. The CDR3 extends over 15 amino acids. Germline V gives CDR1 SGDLS, CDR2 YYNGEE. The V gene end was trimmed by 0 bases and the J gene end by 3 bases; junction bases not matched to a gene: 6. DNA of the CDR3: TGTGCCAGCAGCGTAGTGGCGGGGGAGTACTACGAGCAGTACTTC. Translated, it gives CASSVVAGEYYEQYF.

This sequence joins TRBV30 and TRBJ2-5; no clear D gene. From germline, CDR1 is GTSNPN and CDR2 SVGIG (reference sequence). V gave up 0 bases and J gave up 5 bases, with 7 bases separating them. The CDR3 totals 12 residues. CDR3 DNA sequence: TGTGCCTGGAGTGTACTATCGGAGACCCAGTACTTC. Residues: CAWSVLSETQYF.

Points on this clone: This CDR3 is also generated by other DNA sequences in the sample. The DNA of the CDR3 is TGTGCCAGCAGCTTAGTAGGAGGTGCAACTAATGAAAAACTGTTTTTT. Translation gives CASSLVGGATNEKLFF. The rearrangement joins TRBV7-2 to TRBJ1-4; D is uncertain. V lost 1 base and J lost 0, with 9 bases in between. Germline CDR1 reads SGHTA; CDR2 reads FQGNSA. CDR3 length: 16 amino acids.

V gene TRBV30 combines with J gene TRBJ2-1; tentatively, D is TRBD2 (6 bases). Trimming pared 0 bases from V and 9 bases from J, leaving 15 bases between. Germline CDR1 is GTSNPN and CDR2 is SVGIG (reference sequence). This CDR3 spans 14 amino acids. The CDR3 region is CAWSVRGGVVEQFF. The CDR3, as DNA: TGTGCCTGGAGTGTACGGGGCGGGGTGGTTGAGCAGTTCTTC.

On this clone: The sample has other DNA sequences that encode this CDR3 too. V is TRBV18 and J is TRBJ2-7; D remains unclear. This CDR3 has 14 residues. Trimming cost V 3 bases and J 4 bases, with 13 bases left between them. Per the germline V gene, CDR1 is KGHSH and CDR2 is LQKENI. CDR3 region: CASSPPVRVYEQYF. The DNA for the CDR3 is TGTGCCAGCTCACCTCCGGTACGGGTTTACGAGCAGTACTTC.

The rearrangement joins TRBV5-1 to TRBJ2-3, with 8 bases matching TRBD1. Per germline, CDR1 SGHRS and CDR2 YFSETQ. CDR3 length equals 14 residues. V lost 4 bases and J lost 4; bases outside the gene matches: 5. CDR3: CASSPGQVADTQYF. Written as DNA, the CDR3 is TGCGCCAGCAGCCCGGGACAGGTGGCAGATACGCAGTATTTT. Full variable domain (rest looked up from reference TRBV5-1 and TRBJ2-3): KAGVTQTPRYLIKTRGQQVTLSCSPISGHRSVSWYQQTPGQGLQFLFEYFSETQRNKGNFPGRFSGRQFSNSRSEMNVSTLELGDSALYLCASSPGQVADTQYFGPGTRLTVL.

V and J are TRBV10-3 and TRBJ1-1; 7 bases are a match to TRBD1. V lost 5 bases and J lost 1; bases outside the gene matches: 10. This CDR3 has 16 amino acids. The germline CDR1 and CDR2 sequences are ENHRY and SYGVKD. The CDR3 loop is CAISFHPRTGNTEAFF. As DNA, the CDR3 is TGTGCCATCAGTTTTCACCCCCGGACAGGGAACACTGAAGCTTTCTTT.

The V gene is TRBV11-3, the J gene TRBJ2-2; D unresolved. With 5 bases removed from V and 3 bases from J, the gap between germline ends came to 13 bases. Germline CDR1 reads SGHNT; CDR2 reads YENEEA. CDR3 size: 15 residues. The CDR3 DNA sequence: TGTGCCAGCAGCCCCGGCAGAGTTTACACCGGGGAGCTGTTTTTT. Its translation: CASSPGRVYTGELFF. Full variable domain (outside the CDR3, taken from reference TRBV11-3 and TRBJ2-2): EAGVVQSPRYKIIEKKQPVAFWCNPISGHNTLYWYLQNLGQGPELLIRYENEEAVDDSQLPKDRFSAERLKGVDSTLKIQPAELGDSAVYLCASSPGRVYTGELFFGEGSRLTVL.

This chain joins TRBV7-2 and TRBJ1-4; 7 bases align to TRBD1. Unmatched junction bases numbered 6, after V lost 5 bases and J lost 0 bases. The CDR3 is made up of 16 amino acids. Germline V gene sequence: CDR1 SGHTA, CDR2 FQGNSA. In DNA form, the CDR3 reads TGTGCCAGCAGCACGAGACAGGGCGCAACTAATGAAAAACTGTTTTTT. This codes for CASSTRQGATNEKLFF.

V usage is TRBV27 and J usage is TRBJ1-5, with D unresolved. CDR3 length: 15 residues. The germline V gene has CDR1 MNHEY and CDR2 SMNVEV (reference sequence). V was clipped by 5 bases and J by 2 bases, with 13 bases between them. The CDR3 nucleotides read TGTGCCAGCAGTATGACGGGAGAGGGCAATCAGCCCCAGCATTTT. Translation: CASSMTGEGNQPQHF.

CDR3 nucleotide sequence: TGTGCCTGGAGCCCGGGGGGTTCGCAGTACTTC. Its protein is CAWSPGGSQYF. This rearrangement joins TRBV30 to TRBJ2-7; 7 bases match TRBD2. The CDR3 length is 11 residues. The germline V gene encodes CDR1 GTSNPN and CDR2 SVGIG (reference sequence). With V trimmed by 3 bases and J by 9 bases, 5 bases remained unmatched.

This clone was seen only once. The chain has TRBV13 and TRBJ2-7; either TRBD1 or TRBD2 may fit D (5 bases each). The CDR3 contains 15 residues. Looked up from germline, CDR1 is PRHDT and CDR2 is FYEKMQ (reference sequence). Trimming shortened V by 5 bases and J by 0 bases, and 14 bases separated the two germline ends. CDR3 in DNA: TGTGCCAGCAGCCAGAGGGACGGAGCCTCCTACGAGCAGTACTTC. Amino acids: CASSQRDGASYEQYF. The whole variable domain, remainder taken from reference TRBV13 and TRBJ2-7, is AAGVIQSPRHLIKEKRETATLKCYPIPRHDTVYWYQQGPGQDPQFLISFYEKMQSDKGSIPDRFSAQQFSDYHSELNMSSLELGDSALYFCASSQRDGASYEQYFGPGTRLTVT.

This chain links TRBV30 with TRBJ2-2; TRBD1 or TRBD2 may be the D gene (5 bases each). Germline V gene lookup returns CDR1 GTSNPN and CDR2 SVGIG (reference sequence). CDR3 length: 14 amino acids. Trimming took off 0 bases at V and 7 bases at J, with 12 bases between the two ends. DNA of the CDR3: TGTGCCTGGAGTGTAAGAGGGGCCGGCGGGGAGCTGTTTTTT. Translating it yields CAWSVRGAGGELFF.

Comments on this clone: This clone may be a read error of a much larger clone one base away. This chain connects TRBV30 to TRBJ1-2, with D unclear. V dropped 3 bases and J dropped 12 bases, with 14 bases sitting between them. The CDR3 has 11 amino acids. Germline lookup yields CDR1 GTSNPN and CDR2 SVGIG (reference sequence). CDR3 loop: CAWSGGIGHTF. CDR3 nucleotides: TGTGCCTGGAGCGGAGGGATCGGCCACACCTTC.

This clone has a single count. The chain combines TRBV4-1 with TRBJ2-2; D is perhaps TRBD2 (5 bases). In germline, CDR1 is MGHRA, CDR2 YSYEKL. Trimming shortened V by 0 bases and J by 0 bases, and 8 bases separated the two germline ends. CDR3 size: 16 residues. In DNA, the CDR3 is TGCGCCAGCAGCCAAGAGGTAGCGACGAACACCGGGGAGCTGTTTTTT. Translation: CASSQEVATNTGELFF.

This clone was picked up a small number of times. Additional DNA sequences in this sample encode the identical CDR3. The chain joins TRBV5-1 to TRBJ2-5; D is undetermined. The CDR3 spans 12 residues. V was shortened by 1 base and J by 2 bases, with 3 bases between the two germline ends. CDR1 SGHRS and CDR2 YFSETQ come from the germline V gene. CDR3 DNA sequence: TGCGCCAGCAGCTTGCCGCAAGAGACCCAGTACTTC. It codes for CASSLPQETQYF.

The chain combines TRBV19 with TRBJ1-6, with 10 bases identical to TRBD1. J was trimmed by 7 bases and V by 6 bases; bases with no gene match: 6. The germline CDR1 and CDR2 sequences are LNHDA and SQIVND (reference sequence). The CDR3 runs to 15 residues. The CDR3 DNA is TGTGCCAGTAGGGGGACAGGGGCATTCAATTCACCCCTCCACTTT. Translation: CASRGTGAFNSPLHF.

This clone has only one observation. This CDR3 is also generated by other DNA sequences in the sample. The chain employs TRBV7-2 and TRBJ2-7, with D perhaps matching TRBD1 or TRBD2 (5 bases each). The V gene lost 5 bases and the J gene lost 0 bases, with 11 bases spanning the gap. Germline-derived CDR1 and CDR2 are SGHTA and FQGNSA. The CDR3 length is 14 residues. This chain's CDR3 is CASSPGPNSYEQYF. The CDR3 DNA reads as TGTGCCAGCAGCCCGGGACCCAACTCCTACGAGCAGTACTTC.

The rearrangement links TRBV5-1 to TRBJ2-4; D possibly corresponds to TRBD2 (6 bases). Trimming removed 0 bases from V and 8 bases from J, with 15 bases in between. The CDR3 length is 15 residues. The V gene's germline CDR1 is SGHRS and CDR2 YFSETQ. The DNA of the CDR3 is TGCGCCAGCAGCTTGGTTGGGGGGAATTTGGACATTCAGTACTTC. Its protein is CASSLVGGNLDIQYF. The variable domain in full, with the rest retrieved from reference TRBV5-1 and TRBJ2-4, is KAGVTQTPRYLIKTRGQQVTLSCSPISGHRSVSWYQQTPGQGLQFLFEYFSETQRNKGNFPGRFSGRQFSNSRSEMNVSTLELGDSALYLCASSLVGGNLDIQYFGAGTRLSVL.

The CDR3 is CAISDTIKETQYF. The CDR3 DNA sequence: TGTGCCATCAGTGACACCATTAAAGAGACCCAGTACTTC. This chain links TRBV10-3 with TRBJ2-5; no firm D call. Trimming cost V 3 bases and J 3 bases, with 8 bases left between them. There are 13 residues in the CDR3. Per germline, CDR1 ENHRY and CDR2 SYGVKD.